The clone carrying this T cell receptor beta chain was picked up a small number of times. The data belong to a study of PD-L1 blockade in urothelial cancer. Study overall: In about 2014, patients got going on atezolizumab, taking 1,200 mg intravenously every 3 weeks. About 90% of the 29 patients were men with bladder-origin urothelial cancer. From 0 to 3 prior chemotherapy regimens had been given to the patients. Samples of blood were analyzed 3 weeks (second dose) and 6 weeks after treatment start.

Time point here: pretreatment peripheral blood. Assay used: immunoSEQ multiplex PCR; TCRdb lists only in-frame clones, some missing. The sample contains about 43,000 clones, more than 75% of which appear only once. Here the sequenced sample was PBMCs, taken around atezolizumab (anti-PD-L1) treatment. This clonotype was sampled from a man aged 60 to 75 with urothelial cancer.

The CDR3 protein is CASSLNPGTTSSYEQYF. The CDR3 DNA is TGTGCCAGCAGCCTTAACCCCGGGACAACTAGCTCCTACGAGCAGTACTTC. The chain has TRBV14 and TRBJ2-7, with D perhaps matching TRBD1 (6 bases). The germline CDR1 and CDR2 sequences are SGHDN and FVKESK. Between the trimmed V and J ends, which lost 4 bases and 0 bases, there was a span of 19 bases. This CDR3 has 17 residues.